One and the same sample provided the 11 T cell receptor beta chains below, sequenced in a study of T cells in Graves' hyperthyroidism and ophthalmopathy. TCR beta CDR3 sequences were amplified from RNA transcripts. The TCR CDR3 first-round RT-PCR relied on the HTBI primer set. TCRdb itself ran the multiplex PCR reads through MiXCR, one entry per CDR3 protein. The data hold fewer than 750,000 distinct CDR3 sequences, with 14% to 15% observed a single time. Sequences were obtained from blood. The receptors derive from a woman between 40 and 55 years old with Graves' ophthalmopathy.

This clonotype appeared many times. This chain links TRBV12-3 or TRBV12-4 with TRBJ2-7; no definite D call. V was cut by 6 bases and J by 6 bases, with 12 bases left in between. The CDR3 has 12 residues. Written as DNA, the CDR3 is TGTGCCAGCAGCCATACGGGCAGCGAGCAGTACTTC. Its translation: CASSHTGSEQYF.

This clonotype was counted ten times or more. V usage is TRBV10-3 and J usage is TRBJ2-7, with a weak D call TRBD2 (5 bases). There are 12 residues in the CDR3. V lost 1 base and J lost 6, with 7 bases in between. CDR1 and CDR2 from the germline V gene are ENHRY and SYGVKD. CDR3 sequence (DNA): TGTGCCATCAGTGAGTTCCGGGGCGAGCAGTACTTC. This encodes CAISEFRGEQYF.

The table lists this clonotype with many counts. The CDR3 region has the DNA TGTACGACGGGGGTGGGGTTAGGGTACGAGCAGTACTTC. Its translation is CTTGVGLGYEQYF. The genes are TRBV27 and TRBJ2-7, with D perhaps TRBD2 (6 bases). The germline gives CDR1 MNHEY, CDR2 SMNVEV (reference sequence). The CDR3 has 13 amino acids.

The chain couples TRBV28 to TRBJ1-1; no reliable D call. Per the germline V gene, CDR1 is MDHEN and CDR2 is SYDVKM. The CDR3 has 11 amino acids. V lost 6 bases and J lost 4, with 6 bases in between. The CDR3 here is CASRALTEAFF. For the CDR3, the DNA is TGTGCCAGCAGAGCACTCACTGAAGCTTTCTTT.

This clonotype was seen at least ten times. The V and J genes are TRBV28 and TRBJ2-3, with 11 bases matching TRBD2. CDR1 is MDHEN and CDR2 is SYDVKM in the germline V gene. J was trimmed by 2 bases and V by 9 bases; bases with no gene match: 13. The CDR3 loop spans 17 amino acids. Here the CDR3 reads CASSGRADQGDTDTQYF. CDR3 in DNA: TGTGCCAGTAGCGGGAGGGCCGATCAAGGAGACACAGATACGCAGTATTTT.

This clonotype appeared many times. The J gene is TRBJ1-5, the V gene TRBV28; no reliable D call. Germline V gene lookup returns CDR1 MDHEN and CDR2 SYDVKM. V was trimmed by 4 bases and J by 11 bases, leaving 21 bases between them. The CDR3 totals 15 residues. As DNA, the CDR3 is TGTGCCAGCAGTTCCCAAGCCCCAACTACCCTTGCCCAGCATTTT. Its translation is CASSSQAPTTLAQHF.

This chain links TRBV12-3 or TRBV12-4 with TRBJ2-7, with D tentatively TRBD2 (6 bases). The ends were cut back, 1 base at V and 5 bases at J, with 15 bases in the middle. The CDR3 covers 15 residues. CDR3 nucleotides: TGTGCCAGCAGTTTAGGCGGGACCAGGGCCCACGAGCAGTACTTC. Residues: CASSLGGTRAHEQYF.

This clonotype showed up many times. The gene calls are TRBV2 and TRBJ2-6; D not certain. The CDR3 sequence is 15 residues long. Germline V gene sequence: CDR1 SNHLY, CDR2 FYNNEI. V shed 5 bases and J shed 0 bases, with 8 bases lying between them. The CDR3 coding sequence is TGTGCCAGCAGTCTACAGTTCTCTGGGGCCAACGTCCTGACTTTC. It codes for CASSLQFSGANVLTF.

This clonotype was counted at least ten times. This rearrangement joins TRBV11-2 to TRBJ2-7; D might be TRBD2 (5 bases). The germline gives CDR1 SGHAT, CDR2 FQNNGV. V lost 5 bases to trimming and J lost 3 bases, with 17 bases between them. The CDR3 covers 15 residues. The CDR3 is CASSPTSEGLYEQYF. The CDR3 DNA sequence: TGTGCCAGCAGCCCCACGAGCGAGGGCCTCTACGAGCAGTACTTC.

This clonotype was counted many times. The rearrangement links TRBV5-1 to TRBJ1-1; 9 bases are shared with TRBD1. The CDR3 spans 14 residues. V trimming: 4 bases; J trimming: 5 bases; junction bases outside the gene matches: 6. Germline V gene sequence: CDR1 SGHRS, CDR2 YFSETQ. The CDR3 is CASSTGTGLTEAFF. CDR3 DNA: TGCGCCAGCAGCACGGGGACAGGGTTGACTGAAGCTTTCTTT.

This chain joins TRBV15 and TRBJ2-7; 10 bases fit TRBD2. The CDR3 runs 14 residues. Per the germline V gene, CDR1 is LNHNV and CDR2 is YYDKDF (reference sequence). V shed 9 bases and J 4 bases; nucleotides not matched to a gene: 9. In DNA form, the CDR3 reads TGTGCCACACAGGGTTCTAGCGGGAGTTACGAGCAGTACTTC. This sequence encodes CATQGSSGSYEQYF.